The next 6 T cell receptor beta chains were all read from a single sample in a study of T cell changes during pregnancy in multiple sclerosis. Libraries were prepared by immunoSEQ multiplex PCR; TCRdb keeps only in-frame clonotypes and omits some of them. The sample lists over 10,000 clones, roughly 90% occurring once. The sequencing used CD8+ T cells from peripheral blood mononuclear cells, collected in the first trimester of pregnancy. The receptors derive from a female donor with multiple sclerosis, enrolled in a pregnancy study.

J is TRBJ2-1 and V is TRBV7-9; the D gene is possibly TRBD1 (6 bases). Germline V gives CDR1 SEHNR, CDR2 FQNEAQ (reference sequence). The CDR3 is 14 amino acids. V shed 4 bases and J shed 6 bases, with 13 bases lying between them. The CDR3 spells CASSSIDRLNEQFF. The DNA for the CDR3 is TGTGCCAGCAGCTCGATTGACAGGCTCAATGAGCAGTTCTTC. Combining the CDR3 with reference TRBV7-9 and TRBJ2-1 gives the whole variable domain DTGVSQNPRHKITKRGQNVTFRCDPISEHNRLYWYRQTLGQGPEFLTYFQNEAQLEKSRLLSDRFSAERPKGSFSTLEIQRTEQGDSAMYLCASSSIDRLNEQFFGPGTRLTVL.

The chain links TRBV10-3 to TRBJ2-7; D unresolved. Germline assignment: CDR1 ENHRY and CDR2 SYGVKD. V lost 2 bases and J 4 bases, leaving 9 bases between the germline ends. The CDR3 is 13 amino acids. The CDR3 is CAISESTFYEQYF. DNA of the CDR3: TGTGCCATCAGTGAGAGTACATTTTACGAGCAGTACTTC.

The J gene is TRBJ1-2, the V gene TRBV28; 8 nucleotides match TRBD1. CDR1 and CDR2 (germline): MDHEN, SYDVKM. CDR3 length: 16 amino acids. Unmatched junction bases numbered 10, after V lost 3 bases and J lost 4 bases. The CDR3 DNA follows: TGTGCCAGCAGTTTTATAGGACAGGGACTGGTCTATGGCTACACCTTC. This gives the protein CASSFIGQGLVYGYTF.

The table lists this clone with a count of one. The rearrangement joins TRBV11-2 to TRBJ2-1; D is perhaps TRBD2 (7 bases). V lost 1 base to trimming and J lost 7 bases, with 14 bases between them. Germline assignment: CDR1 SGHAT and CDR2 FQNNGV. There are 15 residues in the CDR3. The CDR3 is CASSLAGGFMNEQFF. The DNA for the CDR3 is TGTGCCAGCAGCTTAGCGGGGGGCTTCATGAATGAGCAGTTCTTC.

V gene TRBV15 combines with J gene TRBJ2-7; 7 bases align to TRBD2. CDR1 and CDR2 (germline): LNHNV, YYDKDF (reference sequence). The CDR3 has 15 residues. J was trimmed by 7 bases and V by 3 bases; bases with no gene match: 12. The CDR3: CATSSPRRGEVEQYF. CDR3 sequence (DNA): TGTGCCACCAGCAGTCCCCGCCGGGGGGAAGTAGAGCAGTACTTC.

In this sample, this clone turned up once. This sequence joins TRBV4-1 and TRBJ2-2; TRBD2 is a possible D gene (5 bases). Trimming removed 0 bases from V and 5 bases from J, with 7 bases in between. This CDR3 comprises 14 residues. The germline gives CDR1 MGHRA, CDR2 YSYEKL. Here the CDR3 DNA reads TGCGCCAGCAGCCAAGATCCGGGGACCGGGGAGCTGTTTTTT. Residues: CASSQDPGTGELFF.